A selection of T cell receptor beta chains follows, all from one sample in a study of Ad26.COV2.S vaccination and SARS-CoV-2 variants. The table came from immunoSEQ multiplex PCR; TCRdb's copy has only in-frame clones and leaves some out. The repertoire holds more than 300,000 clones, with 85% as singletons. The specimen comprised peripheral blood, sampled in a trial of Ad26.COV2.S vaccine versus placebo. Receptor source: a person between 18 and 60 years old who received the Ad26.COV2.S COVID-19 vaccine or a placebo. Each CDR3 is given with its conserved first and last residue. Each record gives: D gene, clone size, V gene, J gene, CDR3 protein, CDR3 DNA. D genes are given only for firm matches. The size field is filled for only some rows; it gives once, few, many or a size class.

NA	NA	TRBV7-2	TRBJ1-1	CASSLVVGADAFF	TGTGCCAGCAGCTTAGTCGTGGGGGCGGATGCTTTCTTT
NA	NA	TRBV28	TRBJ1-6	CASSLLQDNSPLHF	TGTGCCAGCAGTTTATTACAGGATAATTCACCCCTCCACTTT
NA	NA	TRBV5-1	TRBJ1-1	CASSSRPLNTEAFF	TGCGCCAGCAGCTCGAGACCATTGAACACTGAAGCTTTCTTT
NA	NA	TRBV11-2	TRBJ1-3	CASSPRLRDSLSGNTIYF	TGTGCCAGCAGCCCACGACTCCGGGACTCACTTTCTGGAAACACCATATATTTT
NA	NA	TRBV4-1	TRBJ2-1	CASSEVVRSDEQFF	TGCGCCAGCAGCGAAGTCGTACGTAGCGATGAGCAGTTCTTC
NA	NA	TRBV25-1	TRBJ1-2	CASSEERAENYGYTF	TGTGCCAGCAGTGAAGAAAGGGCGGAAAACTATGGCTACACCTTC
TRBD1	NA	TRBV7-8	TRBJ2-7	CASSVTGEVRLSEQYF	TGTGCCAGCAGCGTCACAGGGGAAGTACGATTAAGCGAGCAGTACTTC
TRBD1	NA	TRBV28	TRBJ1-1	CASSSPDRDEAFF	TGTGCCAGCAGTTCCCCGGACAGGGACGAAGCTTTCTTT
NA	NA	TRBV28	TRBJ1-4	CASSLSSQGGEKLFF	TGTGCCAGCAGTTTATCCTCCCAGGGCGGTGAAAAACTGTTTTTT
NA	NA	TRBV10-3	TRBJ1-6	CAISGQYNSPLHF	TGTGCCATCAGCGGACAGTATAATTCACCCCTCCACTTT
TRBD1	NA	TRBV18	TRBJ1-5	CASSLGQISNQPQHF	TGTGCCAGCTCACTGGGACAGATTAGCAATCAGCCCCAGCATTTT
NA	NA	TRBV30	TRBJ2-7	CACLGDATYEQYF	TGTGCCTGTCTAGGAGACGCAACCTACGAGCAGTACTTC
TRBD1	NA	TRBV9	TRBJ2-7	CASSPRGQGVVEQYF	TGTGCCAGCAGCCCCCGGGGACAGGGGGTAGTAGAGCAGTACTTC
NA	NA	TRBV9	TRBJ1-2	CASSVGVGGANYGYTF	TGTGCCAGCAGCGTAGGGGTAGGGGGAGCTAACTATGGCTACACCTTC
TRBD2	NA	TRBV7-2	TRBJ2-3	CASAWEGRTDTQYF	TGTGCCAGCGCTTGGGAGGGCCGGACAGATACGCAGTATTTT
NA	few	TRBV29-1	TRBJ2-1	CSVEPAGSYNEQFF	TGCAGCGTTGAACCAGCGGGCTCCTACAATGAGCAGTTCTTC
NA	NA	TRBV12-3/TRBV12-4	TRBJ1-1	CASSLGGGLAFF	TGTGCCAGCAGTTTAGGGGGGGGGCTCGCTTTCTTT
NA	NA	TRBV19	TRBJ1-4	CASSTGFGEKLFF	TGTGCCAGTAGCACAGGGTTCGGTGAAAAACTGTTTTTT
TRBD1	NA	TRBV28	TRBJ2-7	CASSFRDRGLPNYEQYF	TGTGCCAGCAGTTTCCGGGACAGGGGGCTACCAAACTACGAGCAGTACTTC
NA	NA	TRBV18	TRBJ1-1	CASTSGSSSVTEAFF	TGTGCCAGTACCTCGGGATCATCATCGGTCACTGAAGCTTTCTTT
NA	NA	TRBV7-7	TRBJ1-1	CASSLIGAGPNTEAFF	TGTGCCAGCAGTCTAATAGGGGCAGGCCCGAACACTGAAGCTTTCTTT
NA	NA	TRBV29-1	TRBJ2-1	CSVERSRSYNEQFF	TGCAGCGTTGAGCGGAGTCGGTCCTACAATGAGCAGTTCTTC
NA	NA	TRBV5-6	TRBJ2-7	CASSRPGYYEQYF	TGTGCCAGCAGTCGACCCGGATACTACGAGCAGTACTTC
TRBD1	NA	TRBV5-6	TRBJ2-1	CASSKPDRVPYNEQFF	TGTGCCAGCAGCAAGCCCGACAGGGTACCCTACAATGAGCAGTTCTTC
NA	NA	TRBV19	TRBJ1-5	CASRGADGFNQPQHF	TGTGCCAGTAGAGGGGCAGACGGTTTCAATCAGCCCCAGCATTTT
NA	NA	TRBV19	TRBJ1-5	CASSPDSGNQPQHF	TGTGCCAGTAGCCCGGACAGTGGCAATCAGCCCCAGCATTTT
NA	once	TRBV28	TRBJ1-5	CASSLSPAQPQHF	TGTGCCAGCAGTTTATCCCCCGCGCAGCCCCAGCATTTT
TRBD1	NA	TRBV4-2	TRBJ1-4	CASSQDGQGAKEKLFF	TGTGCCAGCAGCCAAGACGGACAGGGGGCTAAGGAAAAACTGTTTTTT
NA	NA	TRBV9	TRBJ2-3	CASNGGGTDTQYF	TGTGCCAGCAACGGAGGGGGGACAGATACGCAGTATTTT
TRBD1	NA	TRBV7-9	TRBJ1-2	CASSYGDSSYGYTF	TGTGCCAGCAGCTATGGGGACAGTTCCTATGGCTACACCTTC
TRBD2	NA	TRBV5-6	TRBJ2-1	CASSLAPTSGLPYNEQFF	TGTGCCAGCAGCTTGGCCCCCACTAGCGGGCTTCCCTACAATGAGCAGTTCTTC
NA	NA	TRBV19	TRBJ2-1	CASSIMRGIYNEQFF	TGTGCCAGTAGTATAATGCGGGGTATCTACAATGAGCAGTTCTTC
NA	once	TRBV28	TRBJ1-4	CASRQGGQLIGKLFF	TGTGCCAGCAGACAGGGCGGACAGCTAATCGGAAAACTGTTTTTT
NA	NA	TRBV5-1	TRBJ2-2	CASSLGAQLTGELFF	TGCGCCAGCAGCTTGGGTGCGCAACTCACCGGGGAGCTGTTTTTT
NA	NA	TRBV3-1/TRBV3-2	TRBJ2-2	CASSLGLSNTGELFF	TGTGCCAGCAGCCTAGGACTATCGAACACCGGGGAGCTGTTTTTT
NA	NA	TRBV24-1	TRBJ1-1	CATSVGDTEAFF	TGTGCCACCAGTGTTGGGGACACTGAAGCTTTCTTT
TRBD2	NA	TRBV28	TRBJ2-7	CASSQTSGWSYEQYF	TGTGCCAGCAGCCAAACTAGCGGGTGGTCCTACGAGCAGTACTTC